The clone carrying this T cell receptor (beta chain) has just a few counts. What it recognizes is unknown. Using a J-beta primer mix together with a sample-barcoded 5' primer, a second PCR was run for about 6 to 12 cycles. In TCRdb, the 5' RACE reads were re-called with MiXCR into one record per CDR3 protein. The sample records more than 1,400,000 distinct CDR3 sequences, 42% being singletons. The data originate from a study of blood T cells in healthy people across ages. Overall study findings and caveats: The study found more naive CD4+ cells and higher diversity in long-lived than aged donors.

This sequence originates from a woman between 18 and 29 years old in good health. The specimen sequenced was blood.

The CDR3 DNA reads as TGCAGTGCTAGCAAAACAGATACGCAGTATTTT. It is translated as CSASKTDTQYF. The rearrangement joins TRBV20-1 to TRBJ2-3; unclear D gene. CDR1 and CDR2 from the germline V gene are DFQATT and SNEGSKA (reference sequence). The CDR3 totals 11 residues. Trimming stripped 3 bases from V and 3 bases from J, with 4 bases between.